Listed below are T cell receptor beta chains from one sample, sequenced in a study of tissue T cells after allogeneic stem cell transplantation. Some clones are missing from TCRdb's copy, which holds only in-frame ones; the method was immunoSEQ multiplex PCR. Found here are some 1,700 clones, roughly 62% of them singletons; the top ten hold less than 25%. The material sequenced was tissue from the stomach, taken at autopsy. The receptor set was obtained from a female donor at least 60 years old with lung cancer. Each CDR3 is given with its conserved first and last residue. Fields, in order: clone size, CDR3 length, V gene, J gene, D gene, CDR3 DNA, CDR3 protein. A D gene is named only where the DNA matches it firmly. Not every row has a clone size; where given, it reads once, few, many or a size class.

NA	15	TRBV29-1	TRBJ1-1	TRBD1	TGCAGCGGGAAGACGACAGGGTCCCTAAACACTGAAGCTTTCTTT	CSGKTTGSLNTEAFF
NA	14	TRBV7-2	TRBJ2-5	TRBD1	TGTGCCAGCAGCCGCGACAGGGGAGGAGAGACCCAGTACTTC	CASSRDRGGETQYF
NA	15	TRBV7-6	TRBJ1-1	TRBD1	TGTGCCAGCAGCCCGGGACAGGGGAGGATCGCTGAAGCTTTCTTT	CASSPGQGRIAEAFF
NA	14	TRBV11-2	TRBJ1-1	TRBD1	TGTGCCAGCAGCTTGGGACAGGCGTTCACTGAAGCTTTCTTT	CASSLGQAFTEAFF
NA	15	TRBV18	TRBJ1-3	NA	TGTGCCAGCTCATCCGACAGTCGGGGAGGAAACACCATATATTTT	CASSSDSRGGNTIYF
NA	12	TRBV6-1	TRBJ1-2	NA	TGTGTCGCGGGGGGAAACTATTATGGCTACACCTTC	CVAGGNYYGYTF
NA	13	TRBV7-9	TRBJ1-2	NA	TGTGCCAGCAGCTTGACCGAACTCTATGGCTACACCTTC	CASSLTELYGYTF
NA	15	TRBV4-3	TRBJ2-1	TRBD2	TGCGCCAGCAGCCCCCAGCGGGGGATCTACAATGAGCAGTTCTTC	CASSPQRGIYNEQFF
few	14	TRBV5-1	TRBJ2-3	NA	TGCGCCAGCAGCCCTATCACAGGGACAGATACGCAGTATTTT	CASSPITGTDTQYF
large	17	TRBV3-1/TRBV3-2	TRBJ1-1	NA	TGTGCCAGCAGCCAAGAATTGGGCGGGCATTTGAACACTGAAGCTTTCTTT	CASSQELGGHLNTEAFF
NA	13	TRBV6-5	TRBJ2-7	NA	TGTGCCAGCAGTTACTCGTTCAAATACGAGCAGTACTTC	CASSYSFKYEQYF
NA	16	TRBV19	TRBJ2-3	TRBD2	TGTGCCAGTACCCGGACTAGCGGGGGGCCCACAGATACGCAGTATTTT	CASTRTSGGPTDTQYF
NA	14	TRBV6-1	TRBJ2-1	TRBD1	TGTGCCAGCAGCCGGACAGGGCAGTACAATGAGCAGTTCTTC	CASSRTGQYNEQFF
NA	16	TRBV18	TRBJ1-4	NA	TGTGCCAGCTCACTGAATCGCGCCGAGTTGGGTGAAAAACTGTTTTTT	CASSLNRAELGEKLFF
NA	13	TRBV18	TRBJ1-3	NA	TGTGCCAGCTCATCTGGACAGGGAAACACCATATATTTT	CASSSGQGNTIYF
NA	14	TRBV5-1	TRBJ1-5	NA	TGCGCCAGCAGCCTCGGACAGATCAATCAGCCCCAGCATTTT	CASSLGQINQPQHF
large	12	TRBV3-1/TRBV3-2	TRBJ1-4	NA	TGTGCCAGCGCGGGAGTTAATGAAAAACTGTTTTTT	CASAGVNEKLFF
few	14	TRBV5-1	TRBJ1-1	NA	TGCGCCAGCAGCTTGGCAGTTACAGCCACTGAAGCTTTCTTT	CASSLAVTATEAFF
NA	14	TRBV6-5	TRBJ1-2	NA	TGTGCCAGCAGTTACTGGGCGGGTCCCTATGGCTACACCTTC	CASSYWAGPYGYTF
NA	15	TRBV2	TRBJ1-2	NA	TGTGCCAGCAGTGAGGGCCAGGCCCGGAACTATGGCTACACCTTC	CASSEGQARNYGYTF
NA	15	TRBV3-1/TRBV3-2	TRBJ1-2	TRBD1	TGTGCCAGCAGCCCGTACAGGGGGCTGGACTATGGCTACACCTTC	CASSPYRGLDYGYTF
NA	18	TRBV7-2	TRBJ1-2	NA	TGTGCCAGCAGCTTAGTCCGGCAGGGTCTGGGCGCTAACTATGGCTACACCTTC	CASSLVRQGLGANYGYTF
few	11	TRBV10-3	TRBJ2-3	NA	TGTGCCATCAGCGGGGAGGATACGCAGTATTTT	CAISGEDTQYF
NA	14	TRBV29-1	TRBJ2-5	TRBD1	TGCAGCGTCGCCCGGACAGGGGGCGTGGAGACCCAGTACTTC	CSVARTGGVETQYF
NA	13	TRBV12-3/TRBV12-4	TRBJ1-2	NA	TGTGCCAGCGGCCTTAAGCCAGACCATGGCTACACCTTC	CASGLKPDHGYTF
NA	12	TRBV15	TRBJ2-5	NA	TGTGCCACCAGCAGTAGCCGGGAGACCCAGTACTTC	CATSSSRETQYF
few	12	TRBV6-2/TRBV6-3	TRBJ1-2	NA	TGTGCCAGCAGTTGGGCCGACTATGGCTACACCTTC	CASSWADYGYTF
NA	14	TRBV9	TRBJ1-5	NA	TGTGCCAGCAGCGTAGAAGACAACAATCAGCCCCAGCATTTT	CASSVEDNNQPQHF
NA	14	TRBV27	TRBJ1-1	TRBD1	TGTGCCAGCAGTTTAAGACAGGGGTTAACTGAAGCTTTCTTT	CASSLRQGLTEAFF
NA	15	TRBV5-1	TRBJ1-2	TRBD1	TGCGCCAGCAGCACCGGACAGGGCGATGGCTATGGCTACACCTTC	CASSTGQGDGYGYTF
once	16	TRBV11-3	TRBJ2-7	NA	TGTGCCAGCAGCCCTGGGGAGAGGTTAAGCTCCTACGAGCAGTACTTC	CASSPGERLSSYEQYF
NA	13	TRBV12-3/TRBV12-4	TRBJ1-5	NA	TGTGCCAGCAGCCGACAGCTTAGTCAGCCCCAGCATTTT	CASSRQLSQPQHF
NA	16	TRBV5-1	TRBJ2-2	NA	TGCGCCAGCAGCTTGAGCCGGGGTATGAACACCGGGGAGCTGTTTTTT	CASSLSRGMNTGELFF
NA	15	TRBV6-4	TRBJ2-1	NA	TGTGCCAGCAGTGATGGTCGGAGAGACTACAATGAGCAGTTCTTC	CASSDGRRDYNEQFF
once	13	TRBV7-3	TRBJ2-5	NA	TGTGCCAGCAGCCCGCGCCGGGGGGAGACCCAGTACTTC	CASSPRRGETQYF
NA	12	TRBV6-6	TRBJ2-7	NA	TGTGCCAGCAGTTATACTCCCTACGAGCAGTACTTC	CASSYTPYEQYF
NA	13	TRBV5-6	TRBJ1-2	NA	TGTGCCAGCAGCTTGGACTATTACTATGGCTACACCTTC	CASSLDYYYGYTF
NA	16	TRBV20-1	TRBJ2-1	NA	TGCAGTGCTAGTCGAGCAGGGACGAGAAAAAAGCAGGAGCAGTTCTTC	CSASRAGTRKKQEQFF
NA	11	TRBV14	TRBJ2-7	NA	TGTGCCAGCAGAGGGATCTACGAGCAGTACTTC	CASRGIYEQYF
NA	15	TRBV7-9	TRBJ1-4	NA	TGTGCCAGCAGCTTCCGCGAAGGGGTCGGTGAAAAACTGTTTTTT	CASSFREGVGEKLFF
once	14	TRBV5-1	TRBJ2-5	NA	TGCGCCAGCAGCTCGGACAGCACGCAAGAGACCCAGTACTTC	CASSSDSTQETQYF